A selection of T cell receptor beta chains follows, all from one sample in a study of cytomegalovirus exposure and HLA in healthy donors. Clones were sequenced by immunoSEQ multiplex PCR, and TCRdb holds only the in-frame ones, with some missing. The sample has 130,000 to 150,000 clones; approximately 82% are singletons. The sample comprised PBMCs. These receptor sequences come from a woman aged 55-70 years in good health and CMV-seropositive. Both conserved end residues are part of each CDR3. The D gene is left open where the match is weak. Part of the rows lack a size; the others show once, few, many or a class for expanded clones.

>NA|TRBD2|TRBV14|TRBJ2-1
TGTGCCAGCAGCCAAGGGGTATCACCCCGTAGCGGGCTCCTCTTTGGTGAGCAGTTCTTC
CASSQGVSPRSGLLFGEQFF
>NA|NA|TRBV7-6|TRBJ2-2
TGTGCCAGCAGACCACGGAGCTACCCGAACACCGGGGAGCTGTTTTTT
CASRPRSYPNTGELFF
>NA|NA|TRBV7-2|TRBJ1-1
TGTGCCAGCAGCTTAAGGCCGACCGGAGGGATGAACACTGAAGCTTTCTTT
CASSLRPTGGMNTEAFF
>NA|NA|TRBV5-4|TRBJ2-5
TGTGCCAGCAGCTTCGAGGGACTTACCGCCAAGGGAGAGACCCAGTACTTC
CASSFEGLTAKGETQYF
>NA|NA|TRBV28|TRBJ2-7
TGTGCCAGCAACACTGCCGGGACACACTTCTACGAGCAGTACTTC
CASNTAGTHFYEQYF
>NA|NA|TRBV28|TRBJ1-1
TGTGCCAGCAGCGCCACCTCAGGGGTCGGGACTGAAGCTTTCTTT
CASSATSGVGTEAFF
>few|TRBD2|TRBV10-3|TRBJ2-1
TGTGCCATCAAACTAGCGGGAGATGGTTCCTACAATGAGCAGTTCTTC
CAIKLAGDGSYNEQFF
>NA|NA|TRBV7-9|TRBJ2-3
TGTGCCAGCGCCGACAGGGGAGGGGAAACAGATACGCAGTATTTT
CASADRGGETDTQYF
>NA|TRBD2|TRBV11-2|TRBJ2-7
TGTGCCAGCAGCTTACCCGGGACTACCTACGAGCAGTACTTC
CASSLPGTTYEQYF
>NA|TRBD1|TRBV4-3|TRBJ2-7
TGCGCCAGCAGCCAAGGGCGTGACAGGGTCTACGAGCAGTACTTC
CASSQGRDRVYEQYF
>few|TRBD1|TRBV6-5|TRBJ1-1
TGTGCCAGCAGTTCTACAGGGGATCTGAACACTGAAGCTTTCTTT
CASSSTGDLNTEAFF
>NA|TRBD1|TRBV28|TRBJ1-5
TGTGCCAGCAGTCCTCGGGCAGGGGGGCACAATCAGCCCCAGCATTTT
CASSPRAGGHNQPQHF
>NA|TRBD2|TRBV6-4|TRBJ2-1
TGTGCCAGCAGTGACCGAGCGGGAAGCTCCTACAATGAGCAGTTCTTC
CASSDRAGSSYNEQFF
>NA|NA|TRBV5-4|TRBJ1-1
TGTGCCAGCAGCTTCTATCCCATGAACACTGAAGCTTTCTTT
CASSFYPMNTEAFF
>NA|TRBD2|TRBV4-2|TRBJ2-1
TGTGCCAGCAGCCAAGAGTCGTCTAGCGGGCAATACAATGAGCAGTTCTTC
CASSQESSSGQYNEQFF
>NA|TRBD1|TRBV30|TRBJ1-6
TGTGCCTGGAGTGTACCCACAGGGGGAGATAATTCACCCCTCCACTTT
CAWSVPTGGDNSPLHF
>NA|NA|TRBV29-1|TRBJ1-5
TGCAGCGTTGCTTCAGGGGGCAATCAGCCCCAGCATTTT
CSVASGGNQPQHF
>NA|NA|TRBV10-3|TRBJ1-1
TGTGCCATCAGAGCTCAATCGGGACAAACGAACACTGAAGCTTTCTTT
CAIRAQSGQTNTEAFF
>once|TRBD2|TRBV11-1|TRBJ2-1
TGTGCCAGCAGCCTTATAGCGGGAGGGGTTAATGAGCAGTTCTTC
CASSLIAGGVNEQFF
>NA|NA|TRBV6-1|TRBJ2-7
TGTGCCACCTACAGAAAGAATTACGAGCAGTACTTC
CATYRKNYEQYF
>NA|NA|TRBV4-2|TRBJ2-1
TGTGCCAGCAGTCAAAGCCACAATGAGCAGTTCTTC
CASSQSHNEQFF
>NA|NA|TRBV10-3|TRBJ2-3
TGTGCCATCACTAGGGGGGGTTCTAGCACAGATACGCAGTATTTT
CAITRGGSSTDTQYF
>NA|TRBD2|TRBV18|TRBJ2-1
TGTGCCAGCTCACCGAGACTAGCGGGAGCCCAAGGGAATGAGCAGTTCTTC
CASSPRLAGAQGNEQFF
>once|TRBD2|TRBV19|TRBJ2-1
TGTGCCAGTAGTCGGGGACTAGCGGGAGGGAGCTCCTACAATGAGCAGTTCTTC
CASSRGLAGGSSYNEQFF
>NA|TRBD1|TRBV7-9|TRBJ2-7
TGTGCCAGCAGCCCCAGGGACAGGAGCTTCGAGCAGTACTTC
CASSPRDRSFEQYF
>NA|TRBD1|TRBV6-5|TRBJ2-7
TGTGCCAGCACCCAAGGGACAGGGGGCTCCTACGAGCAGTACTTC
CASTQGTGGSYEQYF
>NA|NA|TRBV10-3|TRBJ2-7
TGTGCCATCAGTGAGACACGAAAAACCTACGAGCAGTACTTC
CAISETRKTYEQYF
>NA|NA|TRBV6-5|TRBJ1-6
TGTGCCAGCAGCCCCTCGCGGGGTGGCAATTCACCCCTCCACTTT
CASSPSRGGNSPLHF
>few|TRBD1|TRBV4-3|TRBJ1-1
TGCGCCAGCAGCCTGGGACAGTTGAGAACTGAAACTTTCTTT
CASSLGQLRTETFF
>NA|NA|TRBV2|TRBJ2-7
TGTGCCAGCAGTAGGAGGACAGCAAAAGGCTACGAGCAGTACTTC
CASSRRTAKGYEQYF
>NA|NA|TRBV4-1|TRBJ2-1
TGCGCCAGCAGCCAAGTCCTGGCCAATGAGCAGTTCTTC
CASSQVLANEQFF
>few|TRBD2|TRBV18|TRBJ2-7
TGTGCCAGCTCACCACCCGGGACTAGCGGGGTTAGCTCCTACGAGCAGTACTTC
CASSPPGTSGVSSYEQYF
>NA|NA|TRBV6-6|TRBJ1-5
TGTGCCAGCAGTTACCGACAAAGCAATCAGCCCCAGCATTTT
CASSYRQSNQPQHF
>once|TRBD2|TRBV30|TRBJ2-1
TGTGCCTGTCAGACCGGGACTAGCAATGAGCAGTTCTTC
CACQTGTSNEQFF
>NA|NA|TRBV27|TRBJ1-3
TGTGCCAGCGGTTATAATCCACCCAGTTCTGGAAACACCATATATTTT
CASGYNPPSSGNTIYF
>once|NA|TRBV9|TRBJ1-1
TGTGCCAGCAGCGTAGGCCCAGTGAACACTGAAGCTTTCTTT
CASSVGPVNTEAFF
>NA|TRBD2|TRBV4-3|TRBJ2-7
TGCGCCAGCAGCCAAGATAACGCGGGAGGATCCTACGAGCAGTACTTC
CASSQDNAGGSYEQYF
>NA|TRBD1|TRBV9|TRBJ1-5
TGTGCCAGCAGCGTAGGTGGGACAGGGATTCAGCCCCAGCATTTT
CASSVGGTGIQPQHF
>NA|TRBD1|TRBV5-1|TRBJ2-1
TGCGCCAGCAGCTTGACGCAGGGGGAGAGCAATGAGCAGTTCTTC
CASSLTQGESNEQFF
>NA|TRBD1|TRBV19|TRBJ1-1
TGTGCCAGTAAGGACAGGCAGAACACTGAAGCTTTCTTT
CASKDRQNTEAFF
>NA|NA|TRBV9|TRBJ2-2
TGTGCCAGCAGGAAGAACCAGGGGTCCGGGGAGCTGTTTTTT
CASRKNQGSGELFF
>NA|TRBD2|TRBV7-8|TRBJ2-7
TGTGCCAGCAGTCAGGGGACTAGTCTTTACGAGCAGTACTTC
CASSQGTSLYEQYF
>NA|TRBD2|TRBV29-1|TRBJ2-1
TGCAGCGTTGCCCGCTTGACTAGCGGGAGTGGGTACAATGAGCAGTTCTTC
CSVARLTSGSGYNEQFF
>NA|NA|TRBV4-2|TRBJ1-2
TGTGCCAGCAGCCTCTGGGGCGGGGGCTCGGGTAACTATGGCTACACCTTC
CASSLWGGGSGNYGYTF
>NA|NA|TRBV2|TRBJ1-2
TGTGCCAGCAGTTCTGATCGGGGAGGCTACACCTTC
CASSSDRGGYTF
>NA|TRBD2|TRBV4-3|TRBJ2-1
TGCGCCAGCAGCCAAGAAAGGGTGGGGACTAGCCGTAGCTCCTACAATGAGCAGTTCTTC
CASSQERVGTSRSSYNEQFF
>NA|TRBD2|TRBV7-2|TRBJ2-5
TGTGCCAGCAGCCCCGGACTAGCGGGAGGCACAGAGACCCAGTACTTC
CASSPGLAGGTETQYF
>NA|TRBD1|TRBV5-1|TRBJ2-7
TGCGCCAGCAGCACCTACAGGGGGGACTACGAGCAGTACTTC
CASSTYRGDYEQYF
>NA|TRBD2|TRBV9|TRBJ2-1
TGTGCCAGCAGCGGAAGGGAGGGTGAGCAGTTCTTC
CASSGREGEQFF